These T cell receptor beta chains were read from a single sample in a study of blood T cell repertoires in COVID-19. Sequencing used immunoSEQ multiplex PCR; TCRdb keeps in-frame clones, though not all of them. This table holds under 300,000 clones, nearly 90% found once. Sequencing was done on a sample of peripheral blood. Receptor source: an older woman with COVID-19, enrolled during active disease. CDR3s include the opening cysteine and the closing phenylalanine or tryptophan. The order of the fields is J gene, clone size, V gene, CDR3 protein. The size field is filled for only some rows; it gives once, few, many or a size class.

TRBJ1-6 | . | TRBV5-6 | CASSFARGGSPLHF
TRBJ1-5 | . | TRBV27 | CASSIGFGRGENQPQHF
TRBJ2-1 | . | TRBV25-1 | CASSEGTGTSGPYNEQFF
TRBJ1-1 | . | TRBV19 | CASATGGFRNTEAFF
TRBJ2-1 | . | TRBV12-5 | CASGLVLGSGVYNEQFF
TRBJ2-3 | . | TRBV7-9 | CASSLAGGQNTQYF
TRBJ2-5 | . | TRBV7-2 | CASSPAGTSTETQYF
TRBJ1-3 | . | TRBV5-1 | CASSSGISGNTIYF
TRBJ1-5 | . | TRBV12-5 | CASGLVTGTKLYSNQPQHF
TRBJ1-1 | . | TRBV25-1 | CASSESIFPGFSGAEAFF
TRBJ1-5 | . | TRBV4-2 | CASSQLNQPQHF
TRBJ2-1 | . | TRBV2 | CASRSGSGGRNEQFF
TRBJ1-5 | . | TRBV7-2 | CASSPSGGTGQPQHF
TRBJ1-1 | . | TRBV7-6 | CASSYRTGVDTEAFF
TRBJ2-3 | . | TRBV5-5 | CASRGRQGPDTQYF
TRBJ2-3 | . | TRBV7-2 | CASSPGDRDADTQYF
TRBJ2-3 | . | TRBV7-2 | CASSFYSTDTQYF
TRBJ2-3 | once | TRBV19 | CASSSVATTDTQYF
TRBJ1-4 | . | TRBV29-1 | CSVAAGVRNEKLFF
TRBJ1-5 | . | TRBV6-2/TRBV6-3 | CASSYGESRGNQPQHF
TRBJ1-1 | . | TRBV12-5 | CASGRGSEAFF
TRBJ2-2 | . | TRBV4-1 | CASSQGDSANTGELFF
TRBJ2-3 | . | TRBV4-1 | CASSRTYGTSGGGTDTQYF
TRBJ2-3 | once | TRBV18 | CASSPSGPTDTQYF
TRBJ1-1 | . | TRBV6-2/TRBV6-3 | CASSYSNAMDNSLGEAFF
TRBJ1-6 | . | TRBV7-8 | CASSLARTVNSPLHF
TRBJ1-1 | once | TRBV11-3 | CASSLGGGNTEAFF
TRBJ2-1 | . | TRBV19 | CASSIRASGGGGIAEQFF
TRBJ2-7 | . | TRBV5-6 | CASSGEGTYEQYF
TRBJ1-3 | . | TRBV5-6 | CASSSDRSAFSGNTIYF
TRBJ2-3 | few | TRBV7-3 | CASSAGATDTQYF
TRBJ2-2 | . | TRBV19 | CASSPRTGGGLFF
TRBJ2-2 | . | TRBV5-4 | CASSLNPTSAGELFF
TRBJ2-4 | . | TRBV7-2 | CASSLVLGANKNIQYF
TRBJ2-1 | once | TRBV6-2/TRBV6-3 | CASSLRGGSTVNEQFF
TRBJ2-7 | . | TRBV21-1 | CASSSRLPRTGNYEQYF
TRBJ2-3 | . | TRBV6-2/TRBV6-3 | CASSYGDRGGDTQYF
TRBJ1-1 | . | TRBV6-2/TRBV6-3 | CASSYRGGRVAEAFF
TRBJ1-2 | . | TRBV29-1 | CSVESQGSFANYGYTF
TRBJ1-2 | . | TRBV5-1 | CASSLVPDRRYGYTF
TRBJ1-5 | . | TRBV19 | CASTEGALGSNQPQHF
TRBJ1-1 | once | TRBV19 | CASSMNGGGTEAFF
TRBJ1-3 | . | TRBV4-3 | CASSQAPRQPIYF
TRBJ1-5 | . | TRBV7-2 | CASSSSNSNQPQHF
TRBJ1-2 | . | TRBV19 | CATRAGQSYGYTF
TRBJ2-6 | . | TRBV19 | CASSILRGQRSSGANVLTF
TRBJ1-1 | few | TRBV19 | CASSMGQGIGEEAFF
TRBJ1-2 | . | TRBV10-3 | CATSPGGPDGYTF
TRBJ1-6 | . | TRBV18 | CASSRDRNSPLHF
TRBJ2-2 | . | TRBV19 | CASSTQTSGTGELFF
TRBJ2-1 | . | TRBV7-8 | CASSLDTSGYNEQFF
TRBJ2-1 | . | TRBV6-5 | CASSLDFGTGVNEQFF
TRBJ2-3 | . | TRBV15 | CATSSRTSGFTDTQYF
TRBJ2-4 | . | TRBV2 | CASTRQGENIQYF
TRBJ1-2 | . | TRBV19 | CASSTDRAVYGYTF
TRBJ1-1 | . | TRBV5-1 | CASSRTGGPVVTEAFF
TRBJ1-6 | . | TRBV27 | CASSPGQGESPLHF